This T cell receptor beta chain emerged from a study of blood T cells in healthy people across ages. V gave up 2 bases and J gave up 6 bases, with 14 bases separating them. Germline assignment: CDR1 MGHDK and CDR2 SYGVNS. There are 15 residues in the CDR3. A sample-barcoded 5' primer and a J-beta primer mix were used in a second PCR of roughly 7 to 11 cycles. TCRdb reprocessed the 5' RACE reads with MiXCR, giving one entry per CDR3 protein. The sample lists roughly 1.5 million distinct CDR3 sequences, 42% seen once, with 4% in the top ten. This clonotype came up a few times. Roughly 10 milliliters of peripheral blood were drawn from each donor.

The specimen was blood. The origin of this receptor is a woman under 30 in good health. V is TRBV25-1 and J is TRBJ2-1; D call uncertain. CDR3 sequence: CASSEDLLQSNEQFF. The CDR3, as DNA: TGTGCCAGCAGTGAAGATCTACTCCAAAGCAATGAGCAGTTCTTC.